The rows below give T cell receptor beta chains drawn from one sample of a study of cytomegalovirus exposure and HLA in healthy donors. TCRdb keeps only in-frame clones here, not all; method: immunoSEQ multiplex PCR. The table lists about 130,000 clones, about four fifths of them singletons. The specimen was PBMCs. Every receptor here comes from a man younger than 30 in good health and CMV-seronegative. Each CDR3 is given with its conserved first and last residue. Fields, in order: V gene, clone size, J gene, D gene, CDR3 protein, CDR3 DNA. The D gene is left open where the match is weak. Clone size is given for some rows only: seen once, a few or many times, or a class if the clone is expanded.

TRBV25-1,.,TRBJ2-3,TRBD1,CASSRGLSTDTQYF,TGTGCCAGCAGCAGGGGGCTTAGCACAGATACGCAGTATTTT
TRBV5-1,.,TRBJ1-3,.,CASSLAGQSLSPGNTIYF,TGCGCCAGCAGCTTGGCCGGACAGTCCCTTTCCCCTGGAAACACCATATATTTT
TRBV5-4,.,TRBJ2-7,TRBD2,CASSHGTSGPRFNEQYF,TGTGCCAGCAGCCACGGGACTAGCGGGCCGAGGTTTAACGAGCAGTACTTC
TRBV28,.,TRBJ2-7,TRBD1,CASSFPDRRSSYEQYF,TGTGCCAGCAGTTTCCCGGACAGGAGGAGCTCCTACGAGCAGTACTTC
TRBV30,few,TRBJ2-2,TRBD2,CAWSVLAGVGYTGELFF,TGTGCCTGGAGTGTACTAGCGGGAGTGGGGTACACCGGGGAGCTGTTTTTT
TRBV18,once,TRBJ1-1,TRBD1,CASSPPQTGRAFF,TGTGCCAGCTCACCACCGCAGACAGGGCGGGCTTTCTTT
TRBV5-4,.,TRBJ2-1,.,CASSPPLSSSYNEQFF,TGTGCCAGCAGCCCCCCCTTATCGAGCTCCTACAATGAGCAGTTCTTC
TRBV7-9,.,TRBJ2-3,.,CASSSGGRPSSTDTQYF,TGTGCCAGCAGCTCAGGTGGCCGGCCCTCAAGCACAGATACGCAGTATTTT
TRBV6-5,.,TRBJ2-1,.,CASGRDSLSYNEQFF,TGTGCCAGCGGGCGCGACAGTCTTTCCTACAATGAGCAGTTCTTC
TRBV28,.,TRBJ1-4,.,CASSLLTPLTGTTDEKLFF,TGTGCCAGCAGTTTATTGACCCCCTTGACCGGGACAACTGATGAAAAACTGTTTTTT
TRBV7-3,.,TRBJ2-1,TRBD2,CASSPHPGTSGSQAYNEQFF,TGTGCCAGCAGCCCACATCCCGGGACTAGCGGATCCCAAGCCTACAATGAGCAGTTCTTC
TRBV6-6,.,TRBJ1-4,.,CASSVDPRLGELFF,TGTGCCAGCAGTGTTGACCCTAGACTAGGAGAACTGTTTTTT
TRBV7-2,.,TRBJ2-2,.,CASSLAVGAGELFF,TGTGCCAGCAGCTTAGCGGTCGGGGCCGGGGAGCTGTTTTTT
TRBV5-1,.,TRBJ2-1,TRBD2,CASSLASGGYYNEQFF,TGCGCCAGCAGCTTGGCGAGCGGGGGATACTACAATGAGCAGTTCTTC
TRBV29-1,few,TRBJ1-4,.,CSVVGGGLGEKLFF,TGCAGCGTTGTGGGGGGTGGTTTAGGGGAAAAACTGTTTTTT
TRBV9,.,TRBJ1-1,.,CASSPLGGSNTEAFF,TGTGCCAGCAGCCCCCTGGGGGGGTCGAACACTGAAGCTTTCTTT
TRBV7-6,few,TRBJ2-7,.,CASSFGQSSYEQYF,TGTGCCAGCAGCTTCGGACAGAGCTCCTACGAGCAGTACTTC
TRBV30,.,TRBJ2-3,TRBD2,CASSSLGGGGYTDTQYF,TGTGCCTCCTCCTCATTGGGCGGCGGGGGGTACACAGATACGCAGTATTTT
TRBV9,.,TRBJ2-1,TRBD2,CASSNLGLAGDNEQFF,TGTGCCAGCAGCAACCTGGGACTAGCGGGAGATAATGAGCAGTTCTTC
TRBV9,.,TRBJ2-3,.,CASSVVGVGGDTQYF,TGTGCCAGCAGCGTAGTAGGAGTAGGAGGAGATACGCAGTATTTT
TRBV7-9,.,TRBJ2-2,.,CASSFGGLSNTGELFF,TGTGCCAGCAGCTTTGGGGGACTTTCGAACACCGGGGAGCTGTTTTTT
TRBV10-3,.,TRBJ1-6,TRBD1,CAISAIDRGPNGSPLHF,TGTGCCATCAGTGCTATCGACAGGGGACCTAATGGCTCACCCCTCCACTTT
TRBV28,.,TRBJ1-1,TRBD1,CAILGQVNTEAFF,TGTGCCATCTTAGGACAGGTGAACACTGAAGCTTTCTTT
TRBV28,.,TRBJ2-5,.,CASSLPQGWEGKTQYF,TGTGCCAGCAGTTTACCCCAGGGGTGGGAAGGGAAGACCCAGTACTTC
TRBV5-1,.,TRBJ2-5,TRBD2,CASSPMTSGQETQYF,TGCGCCAGCAGCCCGATGACTAGCGGTCAAGAGACCCAGTACTTC
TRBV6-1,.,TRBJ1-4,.,CASSELSVNEKLFF,TGTGCCAGCAGTGAATTGTCGGTTAATGAAAAACTGTTTTTT
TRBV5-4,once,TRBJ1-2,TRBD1,CASSLGDRDYGYTF,TGTGCCAGCAGCTTGGGAGACAGGGACTATGGCTACACCTTC
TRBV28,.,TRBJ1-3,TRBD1,CASSSSGTGHGNTIYF,TGTGCCAGCAGTTCCTCCGGGACAGGGCATGGAAACACCATATATTTT
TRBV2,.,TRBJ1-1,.,CASNPGGTDTEAFF,TGTGCCAGCAACCCGGGGGGAACGGACACTGAAGCTTTCTTT
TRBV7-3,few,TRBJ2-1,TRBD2,CASSSGGAVSGASSYNEQFF,TGTGCCAGCAGCTCAGGCGGGGCGGTCAGCGGGGCCAGCTCCTACAATGAGCAGTTCTTC
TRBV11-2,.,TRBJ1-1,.,CASSPPGGGTEAFF,TGTGCCAGCAGCCCCCCAGGAGGCGGGACTGAAGCTTTCTTT
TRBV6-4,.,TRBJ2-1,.,CASSVGGADEQFF,TGTGCCAGCAGTGTAGGGGGGGCGGATGAGCAGTTCTTC
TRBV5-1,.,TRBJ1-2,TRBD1,CASSGGDRECGYTF,TGCGCCAGCAGCGGTGGGGACAGGGAGTGCGGCTACACCTTC
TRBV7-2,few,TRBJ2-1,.,CASSSGPRGNEQFF,TGTGCCAGCAGCTCTGGACCGCGCGGGAATGAGCAGTTCTTC
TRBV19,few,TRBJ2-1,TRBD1,CASSLQGAGEQFF,TGTGCCAGTAGTTTACAGGGGGCAGGTGAGCAGTTCTTC
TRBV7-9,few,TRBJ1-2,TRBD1,CASSGGQGHGYTF,TGTGCCAGCAGCGGAGGACAGGGACATGGCTACACCTTC
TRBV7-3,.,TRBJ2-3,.,CASSLGQDTDTQYF,TGTGCCAGCAGCTTAGGGCAGGACACAGATACGCAGTATTTT
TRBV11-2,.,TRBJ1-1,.,CASRQGDTEAFF,TGTGCCAGCAGACAGGGTGACACTGAAGCTTTCTTT
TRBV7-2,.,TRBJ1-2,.,CASSLAVVYGYTF,TGTGCCAGCAGCTTAGCCGTTGTCTATGGCTACACCTTC
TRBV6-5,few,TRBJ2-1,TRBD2,CARTQREHENNEQFF,TGTGCCAGAACCCAGCGGGAGCACGAGAACAATGAGCAGTTCTTC
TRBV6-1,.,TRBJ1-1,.,CASSELLSGEAFF,TGTGCCAGCAGTGAGCTCCTGTCGGGTGAAGCTTTCTTT
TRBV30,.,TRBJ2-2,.,CAWRVVLGRNTGELFF,TGTGCCTGGAGGGTGGTTTTGGGCAGAAACACCGGGGAGCTGTTTTTT
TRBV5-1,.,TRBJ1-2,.,CASSLGRGNYGYTF,TGCGCCAGCAGCCTAGGGAGGGGTAACTATGGCTACACCTTC
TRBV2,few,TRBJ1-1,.,CASHRDSPRNTEAFF,TGTGCCAGCCACAGGGATTCCCCTAGGAACACTGAAGCTTTCTTT
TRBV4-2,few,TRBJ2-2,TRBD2,CASSQRGQREVGGELFF,TGTGCCAGCAGCCAGAGGGGGCAGCGGGAGGTGGGCGGGGAGCTGTTTTTT
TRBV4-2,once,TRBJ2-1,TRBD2,CASSQGGGTSLYNEQFF,TGTGCCAGCAGCCAAGGAGGAGGGACTAGTCTCTACAATGAGCAGTTCTTC
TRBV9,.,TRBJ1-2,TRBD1,CASSVESRQGGGYTF,TGTGCCAGCAGCGTAGAAAGTCGACAGGGTGGTGGCTACACCTTC
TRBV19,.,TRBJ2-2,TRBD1,CATLGGQGLRGELFF,TGTGCCACGTTGGGGGGACAGGGCCTACGGGGGGAGCTGTTTTTT
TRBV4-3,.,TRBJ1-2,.,CASSQDQPTASNYGYTF,TGCGCCAGCAGCCAAGACCAGCCTACAGCATCTAACTATGGCTACACCTTC